Each of the 9 T cell receptor beta chains below was sequenced from the same sample in a study of T cell responses to AZD1222 COVID-19 vaccine. Using immunoSEQ multiplex PCR, the repertoire was profiled, and TCRdb retains in-frame clones only, with some absent. Among some 150,000 clones listed, under 95% were seen once. The specimen was peripheral blood, collected on day 0 of MenACWY control vaccination. The receptors were gathered from an adult in good health.

The J gene is TRBJ1-6, the V gene TRBV7-3; D gene uncertain. This CDR3 contains 13 residues. Germline CDR1 SGHTA, CDR2 FQGTGA. V was shortened by 4 bases and J by 9 bases, with 10 bases between the two germline ends. CDR3 protein: CASSSRPRSPLHF. The CDR3 nucleotides are TGTGCCAGCAGCTCCCGTCCGCGTTCACCCCTCCACTTT.

V gene TRBV4-1 combines with J gene TRBJ1-4, with 9 bases matching TRBD1. The CDR3 has 15 amino acids. V was clipped by 4 bases and J by 8 bases; unmatched bases: 8. CDR1 and CDR2 (germline): MGHRA, YSYEKL. The CDR3 region is CASSLFGTGSEKLFF. In nucleotides, the CDR3 is TGCGCCAGCAGCCTGTTCGGGACAGGGAGCGAAAAACTGTTTTTT.

V gene TRBV4-2 combines with J gene TRBJ1-4; a weak D match, TRBD1 (5 bases). Trimming left V 1 base short and J 6 bases short, with 9 bases between. This CDR3 contains 14 residues. The germline CDR1 and CDR2 sequences are LGHNA and YNFKEQ. The CDR3 coding sequence is TGTGCCAGCAGCCAAGGAGCCAGGGATGAAAAACTGTTTTTT. Encoded protein: CASSQGARDEKLFF.

This clone was seen just once. The chain joins TRBV30 to TRBJ1-5, with D possibly matching TRBD1 (5 bases). CDR3 length: 14 residues. The ends were cut back, 2 bases at V and 2 bases at J, with 10 bases in the middle. Looked up from germline, CDR1 is GTSNPN and CDR2 is SVGIG (reference sequence). The CDR3 region has the DNA TGTGCCTGGAGTCCAGGGCCCGGCAATCAGCCCCAGCATTTT. Encoded protein: CAWSPGPGNQPQHF.

The rearrangement joins TRBV6-5 to TRBJ1-6, with 9 bases lining up with TRBD1. J was trimmed by 7 bases and V by 6 bases; bases with no gene match: 7. Germline V lookup: CDR1 MNHEY, CDR2 SVGAGI. The CDR3 loop spans 15 amino acids. CDR3 sequence (DNA): TGTGCCAGCAGCACAGGGGGCTTAGGAAATTCACCCCTCCACTTT. Translation: CASSTGGLGNSPLHF.

J is TRBJ1-2 and V is TRBV7-8; 8 positions match TRBD1. Germline-derived CDR1 and CDR2 are SGHVS and FQNEAQ. V was clipped by 5 bases and J by 5 bases; unmatched bases: 7. The CDR3 is made up of 14 amino acids. This chain's CDR3 is CASSQGRTGYGYTF. CDR3 sequence (DNA): TGTGCCAGCAGCCAAGGCCGGACAGGGTATGGCTACACCTTC.

CDR3 sequence: CASSLDGGLGNEQFF. In nucleotides, the CDR3 is TGCGCCAGCAGCTTGGACGGGGGCCTTGGCAATGAGCAGTTCTTC. The chain has TRBV5-1 and TRBJ2-1; the D gene could be TRBD1 or TRBD2 (6 bases each). CDR3 length equals 15 residues. Between the trimmed V and J ends, which lost 0 bases and 6 bases, there was a span of 13 bases. Germline CDR1 SGHRS, CDR2 YFSETQ. Variable domain in full (rest from reference TRBV5-1 and TRBJ2-1): KAGVTQTPRYLIKTRGQQVTLSCSPISGHRSVSWYQQTPGQGLQFLFEYFSETQRNKGNFPGRFSGRQFSNSRSEMNVSTLELGDSALYLCASSLDGGLGNEQFFGPGTRLTVL.

The gene calls are TRBV2 and TRBJ1-4; 7 positions agree with TRBD1. Unmatched junction bases numbered 8, after V lost 8 bases and J lost 8 bases. The CDR3 spans 13 residues. Germline CDR1 is SNHLY and CDR2 is FYNNEI. CDR3 region: CASSTGVGEKLFF. CDR3 coding DNA: TGTGCCAGCTCAACAGGGGTTGGAGAAAAACTGTTTTTT.

The chain couples TRBV4-2 to TRBJ1-6; 8 bases match TRBD1. J gave up 5 bases and V 0 bases, and 6 bases lay outside the gene matches. Germline V gene sequence: CDR1 LGHNA, CDR2 YNFKEQ. This CDR3 contains 17 residues. CDR3 nucleotide sequence: TGTGCCAGCAGCCAAGAGGATGGGGGACAGGATAATTCACCCCTCCACTTT. It encodes CASSQEDGGQDNSPLHF.